This T cell receptor (beta chain) originates from a study of blood T cell repertoires in COVID-19. Across the study: Italy, Spain and the United States were the sources of the convalescent and acute COVID-19 samples. Sample material is recorded as cDNA or gDNA derived from T cells, B-cell-depleted T cells, or PBMCs.

In the original analysis: From reference gene primer amplification, estimates of nucleated cell counts were derived. Repertoires were generated with immunoSEQ multiplex PCR, while TCRdb's copy carries only in-frame clones and drops some. The V and J calls and the clone size are those of that table, but D and trimming were determined from the DNA. The sample lists over 20,000 clones, approximately 83% occurring once. Germline V gene sequence: CDR1 SGHDT, CDR2 YYEEEE. V dropped 1 base and J dropped 13 bases, with 18 bases sitting between them. The CDR3 is 13 amino acids. The chain is built from TRBV5-6 and TRBJ2-7, with a weak D call TRBD2 (7 bases). Sample: peripheral blood. The TCR originated in a human donor in a cohort sampled during active COVID-19. CDR3 loop: CASSLRGAQSEYF. The CDR3 DNA is TGTGCCAGCAGCTTGCGGGGGGCTCAGAGTGAATACTTC.